This entry concerns a single TCR beta chain. The entry originates in a study of identical twins' blood T cells. Germline V gene data show CDR1 as KGHSH and CDR2 as LQKENI. V was pared by 0 bases and J by 1 base, with 9 bases between. This CDR3 comprises 15 residues. TCRdb called the 5' RACE reads again in MiXCR, with one record for every CDR3 protein. The sample yields roughly 380,000 distinct CDR3 sequences, roughly 27% seen once. The clonotype comes from a woman aged 18-55 years in good health. The sequencing sample was made of PBMCs. The rearrangement links TRBV18 to TRBJ1-1, with D unresolved. The CDR3 loop reads CASSPPTQANTEAFF. The CDR3 bases are TGTGCCAGCTCACCACCGACTCAGGCGAACACTGAAGCTTTCTTT. The entire variable domain, with the rest obtained from reference TRBV18 and TRBJ1-1, is as follows: NAGVMQNPRHLVRRRGQEARLRCSPMKGHSHVYWYRQLPEEGLKFMVYLQKENIIDESGMPKERFSAEFPKEGPSILRIQQVVRGDSAAYFCASSPPTQANTEAFFGQGTRLTVV.